This T cell receptor (beta chain) was retrieved from a study of T cell changes during pregnancy in multiple sclerosis. Assay used: immunoSEQ multiplex PCR; TCRdb lists only in-frame clones, some missing. The sample has around 60,000 clones, 94% seen once; the top ten hold about 3%. V gave up 5 bases and J gave up 4 bases; unmatched junction bases: 12. The CDR3 totals 16 residues. The germline V gene has CDR1 LNHDA and CDR2 SQIVND (reference sequence). This TCR came from a female donor with multiple sclerosis, enrolled in a pregnancy study. The chain combines TRBV19 with TRBJ2-3; 7 positions match TRBD1. Sequences were derived from CD8+ T cells from peripheral blood mononuclear cells, sampled in the third trimester of pregnancy. The CDR3 coding sequence is TGTGCCAGTAGTTCAACGGAAAGGGGGCAAGCAGATACGCAGTATTTT. Amino acid sequence: CASSSTERGQADTQYF.